Below, one T cell receptor beta chain is given with its context. This sample is drawn from a study of blood T cell repertoires in COVID-19. Study at large: Samples taken during acute and convalescent COVID-19 were collected in the United States, Italy and Spain. The cDNA or gDNA used as material had been derived from T cells, B-cell-depleted T cells, or PBMCs.

Authors' data handling: Amplification with reference gene primers provided the estimates of nucleated cell counts. Assay: immunoSEQ multiplex PCR; the TCRdb copy retains only in-frame clones and omits some. V and J calls plus clone size are reproduced from that table; the DNA served to infer D and trimming. The sample lists approximately 300,000 clones, about 82% occurring once. What was sequenced was peripheral blood. The source of this sequence is a woman aged 45 to 65 with acute or convalescent COVID-19.

CDR3 DNA: TGTGCCAGCTCACCCCTGGACAGTTCTTCTGAAGCTTTCTTT. It codes for CASSPLDSSSEAFF. V is TRBV18 and J is TRBJ1-1; D is perhaps TRBD1 (6 bases). CDR1 and CDR2 from the germline V gene are KGHSH and LQKENI. Deletions cut 3 bases from V and 6 bases from J, with 14 bases between. The CDR3 has 14 amino acids. Complete variable domain (other parts from reference TRBV18 and TRBJ1-1): NAGVMQNPRHLVRRRGQEARLRCSPMKGHSHVYWYRQLPEEGLKFMVYLQKENIIDESGMPKERFSAEFPKEGPSILRIQQVVRGDSAAYFCASSPLDSSSEAFFGQGTRLTVV.